The 24 T cell receptor beta chains below come from one sample, sequenced in a study of control samples from healthy donors and cancer patients. Repertoires were generated with immunoSEQ multiplex PCR, while TCRdb's copy carries only in-frame clones and drops some. The sample contains about 140,000 clones, around 88% of which appear only once. The sequenced sample consisted of blood. The source is a man younger than 30 in good health.

DNA of the CDR3: TGTGCCTGGGGGGACGTCAAATACGAGCAGTACTTC. Protein sequence: CAWGDVKYEQYF. The chain uses TRBV30 and TRBJ2-7; either TRBD1 or TRBD2 may supply D (5 bases each). Germline lookup yields CDR1 GTSNPN and CDR2 SVGIG (reference sequence). V lost 5 bases, J lost 4 bases, and 12 bases lay in between. This CDR3 has 12 residues. The variable domain in full, completed from reference TRBV30 and TRBJ2-7, reads SQTIHQWPATLVQPVGSPLSLECTVEGTSNPNLYWYRQAAGRGLQLLFYSVGIGQISSEVPQNLSASRPQDRQFILSSKKLLLSDSGFYLCAWGDVKYEQYFGPGTRLTVT.

The CDR3, as DNA: TGTGCCATCAGTGAGGGCAGCGGCACTGAAGCTTTCTTT. As protein: CAISEGSGTEAFF. The rearrangement links TRBV10-3 to TRBJ1-1; D is unresolved. Germline CDR1 ENHRY, CDR2 SYGVKD. CDR3 size: 13 residues. Trimming cost V 2 bases and J 4 bases, with 8 bases left between them.

This rearrangement joins TRBV7-8 to TRBJ1-4; the D gene is possibly TRBD1 (6 bases). The CDR3 is made up of 14 amino acids. The germline gives CDR1 SGHVS, CDR2 FQNEAQ. The ends were cut back, 8 bases at V and 4 bases at J, with 14 bases in the middle. CDR3 nucleotide sequence: TGTGCCAGCTCGGGCGACAGGAATAATGAAAAACTGTTTTTT. Its translation is CASSGDRNNEKLFF.

This chain joins TRBV19 and TRBJ2-3, with 11 nucleotides matching TRBD2. The CDR3 is 18 amino acids. V shed 7 bases and J 2 bases; nucleotides not matched to a gene: 14. In germline, CDR1 is LNHDA, CDR2 SQIVND (reference sequence). In nucleotides, the CDR3 is TGTGCCAGTACGAGCCGTCGGGGACTAGCGGTACTCACAGATACGCAGTATTTT. Protein: CASTSRRGLAVLTDTQYF. The full variable domain, with the rest looked up from reference TRBV19 and TRBJ2-3, is DGGITQSPKYLFRKEGQNVTLSCEQNLNHDAMYWYRQDPGQGLRLIYYSQIVNDFQKGDIAEGYSVSREKKESFPLTVTSAQKNPTAFYLCASTSRRGLAVLTDTQYFGPGTRLTVL.

The genes are TRBV28 and TRBJ2-3, with D hard to call. This CDR3 is built from 14 residues. Per the germline V gene, CDR1 is MDHEN and CDR2 is SYDVKM. The V and J ends lost 6 bases and 4 bases respectively, with 14 bases between them. The chain's CDR3 is CASRSAAPPDTQYF. CDR3 nucleotide sequence: TGTGCCAGCAGATCCGCCGCCCCCCCAGATACGCAGTATTTT.

In its sample, this clone was seen once. The CDR3 is CASSNEQFF. As DNA, the CDR3 is TGTGCCAGCAGCAATGAGCAGTTCTTC. The chain links TRBV21-1 to TRBJ2-1. TRBV21-1 is designated a pseudogene. The CDR3 covers 9 residues.

In the case of this clone: Because the CDR3 is missing its conserved closing phenylalanine or tryptophan, this is likely a read error. J is TRBJ1-1 and V is TRBV4-3; D is perhaps TRBD1 (6 bases). This CDR3 is 15 amino acids long. V lost 1 base and J lost 2, with 11 bases in between. The germline V gene encodes CDR1 LGHNA and CDR2 YSLEER. In nucleotides, the CDR3 is TGCGCCAGCAGCCAAGGTGTCAGGGGAAACACTGAAGCTTTCCTT. Its protein is CASSQGVRGNTEAFL.

V gene TRBV7-2 combines with J gene TRBJ2-1; D is possibly TRBD2 (6 bases). From germline, CDR1 is SGHTA and CDR2 FQGNSA. CDR3 size: 14 residues. V was pared by 5 bases and J by 10 bases, with 18 bases between. CDR3 sequence reads: CASSPLRWAGEQFF. The DNA of the CDR3 is TGTGCCAGCAGCCCTCTTCGTTGGGCGGGGGAGCAGTTCTTC.

The chain joins TRBV9 to TRBJ1-4; maybe TRBD1 (5 bases). CDR1 and CDR2 (germline): SGDLS, YYNGEE. V lost 0 bases to trimming and J lost 7 bases, with 13 bases between them. The CDR3 length is 15 residues. The CDR3 bases are TGTGCCAGCAGCGTAGATGGGGGTGGAGGTGAAAAACTGTTTTTT. This sequence encodes CASSVDGGGGEKLFF.

The rearrangement uses TRBV5-1 and TRBJ2-1; no reliable D call. The CDR3 extends over 15 amino acids. CDR1 SGHRS and CDR2 YFSETQ come from the germline V gene. The V gene lost 4 bases and the J gene lost 0 bases, with 11 bases spanning the gap. The DNA of the CDR3 is TGCGCCAGCAGCATTACACTGAGCTCCTACAATGAGCAGTTCTTC. Encoded protein: CASSITLSSYNEQFF.

J is TRBJ2-5 and V is TRBV20-1; 15 bases fit TRBD2. V lost 4 bases and J lost 0; bases outside the gene matches: 9. From germline, CDR1 is DFQATT and CDR2 SNEGSKA (reference sequence). The CDR3 loop spans 18 amino acids. CDR3 loop: CSANDPGLAGGYQETQYF. Written as DNA, the CDR3 is TGCAGTGCTAATGATCCGGGACTAGCGGGGGGATACCAAGAGACCCAGTACTTC.

The CDR3 sequence: CASSFRQGSNEQYF. In DNA, the CDR3 is TGTGCCAGCAGTTTTCGACAGGGATCTAACGAGCAGTACTTC. The rearrangement joins TRBV6-5 to TRBJ2-7, with 7 bases matching TRBD1. Germline V lookup: CDR1 MNHEY, CDR2 SVGAGI. V trimming: 4 bases; J trimming: 5 bases; junction bases outside the gene matches: 8. CDR3 length: 14 amino acids.

J is TRBJ2-3 and V is TRBV25-1; D is ambiguous. Germline V gives CDR1 MGHDK, CDR2 SYGVNS. Trimming shortened V by 1 base and J by 2 bases, and 7 bases separated the two germline ends. CDR3 length equals 14 residues. CDR3 loop: CASSEFRYTDTQYF. CDR3 in DNA: TGTGCCAGCAGTGAATTCCGGTACACAGATACGCAGTATTTT.

The chain links TRBV5-4 to TRBJ2-7; tentatively, D is TRBD2 (7 bases). The CDR3 spans 14 residues. The germline V and J ends were trimmed by 0 bases and 3 bases, with 10 bases remaining between them. CDR1 is SGHNT, CDR2 YYREEE, per germline (reference sequence). DNA for the CDR3: TGTGCCAGCAGCTTGGGGGGGGGCGTCTACGAGCAGTACTTC. Residues: CASSLGGGVYEQYF.

V and J are TRBV4-2 and TRBJ1-1, with D hard to call. Germline assignment: CDR1 LGHNA and CDR2 YNFKEQ. Trimming removed 4 bases from V and 8 bases from J, with 23 bases in between. CDR3 length equals 16 residues. The CDR3 nucleotides read TGTGCCAGCAGCCGAACACGGACGGATCCAACGGGAGAAGCTTTCTTT. Protein sequence: CASSRTRTDPTGEAFF.

The chain couples TRBV19 to TRBJ1-5, with 7 bases fitting TRBD1. Trimming took 6 bases from V and 6 from J; bases not matched to a gene: 2. The germline gives CDR1 LNHDA, CDR2 SQIVND (reference sequence). CDR3 length: 12 amino acids. The CDR3 sequence is CASSRGGQPQHF. The DNA for the CDR3 is TGTGCCAGTAGCAGGGGGGGTCAGCCCCAGCATTTT.

The chain recombines TRBV6-1 with TRBJ1-2; 7 bases agree with TRBD1. Germline-derived CDR1 and CDR2 are MNHNS and SASEGT. V shed 1 base, J shed 7 bases, and the junction held 3 bases outside the gene matches. The CDR3 extends over 13 amino acids. This CDR3 reads CASSEEAGGGYTF. CDR3 DNA sequence: TGTGCCAGCAGTGAAGAGGCAGGGGGTGGCTACACCTTC.

The chain uses TRBV21-1 and TRBJ2-1; TRBD1 was called by the table and not checked on the DNA. TRBV21-1 is a documented pseudogene. This CDR3 region has 14 residues. The CDR3 bases are TGTGCCAGCAGTGGACAGAGCTCCTACAATGAGCAGTTCTTC. This sequence encodes CASSGQSSYNEQFF.

V usage is TRBV3-1 (or the pseudogene TRBV3-2) and J usage is TRBJ2-7, with TRBD1 identical over 10 bases. There are 14 residues in the CDR3. V shed 3 bases and J 3 bases; nucleotides not matched to a gene: 2. Germline V CDR1 and CDR2: LGHDT, YNNKEL (reference sequence). The CDR3, as DNA: TGTGCCAGCAGCCAGCGGGACAGGGGCTACGAGCAGTACTTC. Protein sequence: CASSQRDRGYEQYF.

The gene calls are TRBV9 and TRBJ2-3; 8 nucleotides align to TRBD2. Trimming removed 0 bases from V and 2 bases from J; junction bases left unmatched: 5. CDR3 size: 16 residues. Germline V gene data show CDR1 as SGDLS and CDR2 as YYNGEE. The DNA of the CDR3 is TGTGCCAGCAGCGTAGGGAGCGGGGGTTACACAGATACGCAGTATTTT. Translation: CASSVGSGGYTDTQYF.

The V and J genes are TRBV28 and TRBJ2-2, with D perhaps TRBD1 or TRBD2 (6 bases each). The CDR3 length is 15 residues. Germline V lookup: CDR1 MDHEN, CDR2 SYDVKM. Trimming stripped 2 bases from V and 2 bases from J, with 9 bases between. This chain's CDR3 is CASSLRGLNTGELFF. CDR3 bases: TGTGCCAGCAGTTTACGGGGGCTAAACACCGGGGAGCTGTTTTTT.

V gene TRBV4-1 combines with J gene TRBJ1-6; D unclear. The CDR3 covers 14 residues. The V end lost 0 bases, the J end lost 8 bases, and 8 bases lay between the germline ends. The V gene's germline CDR1 is MGHRA and CDR2 YSYEKL. CDR3 coding DNA: TGCGCCAGCAGCCAAGACTCAGTCCATTCACCCCTCCACTTT. It yields the protein CASSQDSVHSPLHF.

This chain links TRBV9 with TRBJ2-2; TRBD1 agrees at 7 bases. Germline CDR1 and CDR2: SGDLS and YYNGEE. The CDR3 has 16 amino acids. V trimming: 3 bases; J trimming: 5 bases; junction bases outside the gene matches: 10. The CDR3 sequence is CASSARQGTRTGELFF. CDR3 nucleotide sequence: TGTGCCAGCAGCGCAAGACAGGGCACGAGGACCGGGGAGCTGTTTTTT.

V usage is TRBV5-6 and J usage is TRBJ1-1; D may be TRBD1 (6 bases). Trimming took 3 bases from V and 6 from J, leaving 15 bases between them. This CDR3 region has 14 residues. CDR1 is SGHDT and CDR2 is YYEEEE in the germline V gene. The CDR3 here is CASSSRGRGAEAFF. CDR3 in DNA: TGTGCCAGCAGCTCCCGGGGCAGGGGAGCTGAAGCTTTCTTT.